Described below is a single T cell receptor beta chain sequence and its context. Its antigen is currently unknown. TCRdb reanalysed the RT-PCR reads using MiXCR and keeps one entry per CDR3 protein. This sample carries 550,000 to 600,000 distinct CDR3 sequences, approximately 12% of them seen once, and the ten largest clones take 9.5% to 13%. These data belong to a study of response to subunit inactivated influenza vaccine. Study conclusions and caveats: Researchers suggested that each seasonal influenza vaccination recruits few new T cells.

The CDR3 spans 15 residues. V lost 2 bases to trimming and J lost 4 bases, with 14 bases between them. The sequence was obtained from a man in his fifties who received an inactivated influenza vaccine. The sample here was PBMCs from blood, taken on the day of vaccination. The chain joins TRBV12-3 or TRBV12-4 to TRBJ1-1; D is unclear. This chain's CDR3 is CASSLRPGMGTEAFF. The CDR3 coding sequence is TGTGCCAGCAGTTTACGGCCGGGGATGGGCACTGAAGCTTTCTTT.